One and the same sample provided the 28 T cell receptor beta chains below, sequenced in a study of CD8+CD57+ T cells in acquired aplastic anemia. Sequenced patients had shown CD8+CD57+ cell expansion by flow cytometry. CDR3 and TCR beta VDJ profiling relied on a genomic DNA template. TCRdb reprocessed the reads via MiXCR and lists one record per CDR3 protein. The top ten hold about 50% of the sample, which has around 150,000 distinct CDR3 sequences, 71% seen once. The sample consisted of sorted CD4+, CD8+, or CD8+CD57+ T cells (not recorded which) from PBMCs. The receptors were gathered from a human donor with aplastic anemia.

V is TRBV9 and J is TRBJ1-5; D call uncertain. Trimming took off 0 bases at V and 1 base at J, with 5 bases between the two ends. This CDR3 is built from 14 residues. The V gene's germline CDR1 is SGDLS and CDR2 YYNGEE. CDR3 coding DNA: TGTGCCAGCAGCGTAGGCACAAGCAATCAGCCCCAGCATTTT. Translation: CASSVGTSNQPQHF.

This clonotype came up a few times. V and J are TRBV10-3 and TRBJ2-3; 7 bases fit TRBD2. V trimming: 2 bases; J trimming: 1 base; junction bases outside the gene matches: 3. Germline CDR1 is ENHRY and CDR2 is SYGVKD. The CDR3 covers 15 residues. This chain's CDR3 is CAISEGAGGTDTQYF. For the CDR3, the DNA is TGTGCCATCAGTGAGGGGGCGGGGGGCACAGATACGCAGTATTTT.

On this clonotype itself: Sequence at one end of the junction differs from germline and may be a read error. The chain couples TRBV7-9 to TRBJ2-3, with 9 positions matching TRBD1. The length of the CDR3 is 13 residues. Germline V gives CDR1 SEHNR, CDR2 FQNEAQ (reference sequence). The CDR3 nucleotides are TGTGCCAGCGGGGGACAGGGACCAGATACGCAGTGTTTT. Translating gives CASGGQGPDTQCF.

The chain recombines TRBV25-1 with TRBJ1-1; 10 nucleotides line up with TRBD1. V lost 5 bases, J lost 4 bases, and 13 bases stayed unmatched. Germline V gene lookup returns CDR1 MGHDK and CDR2 SYGVNS. The CDR3 runs 17 residues. The CDR3 sequence is CASSKGTGAGWSTEAFF. The CDR3 DNA is TGTGCCAGCAGTAAAGGGACAGGGGCCGGATGGAGCACTGAAGCTTTCTTT.

This clonotype showed up just a few times. One end of the junction does not line up with germline, which may come from a read error. The rearrangement joins TRBV7-7 to TRBJ1-4, with unresolved D. Germline loops: CDR1 SSHAT, CDR2 FNYEAQ (reference sequence). CDR3 length equals 13 residues. As DNA, the CDR3 is TGTGCTAGCAGCTTGACTGAGAATGAAAAACTGTTTTTT. Protein: CASSLTENEKLFF.

The rearrangement joins TRBV7-2 to TRBJ1-1, with D hard to call. Per the germline V gene, CDR1 is SGHTA and CDR2 is FQGNSA. CDR3 length: 12 amino acids. V lost 2 bases and J 11 bases, leaving 12 bases between the germline ends. CDR3 in amino acids: CASSLIVRGAFF. The CDR3 bases are TGTGCCAGCAGCTTAATCGTGAGAGGGGCTTTCTTT.

V gene TRBV7-9 combines with J gene TRBJ2-2, with TRBD2 identical over 9 bases. Trimming removed 1 base from V and 8 bases from J; junction bases left unmatched: 5. Germline V lookup: CDR1 SEHNR, CDR2 FQNEAQ (reference sequence). This CDR3 has 15 residues. This chain's CDR3 is CASSLGGGAVGELFF. The CDR3 DNA sequence: TGTGCCAGCAGCTTAGGCGGGGGGGCCGTTGGGGAGCTGTTTTTT.

The chain's CDR3 is CASTGLMGGETQYF. The DNA of the CDR3 is TGTGCCAGCACCGGACTAATGGGGGGCGAGACCCAGTACTTC. The chain is built from TRBV2 and TRBJ2-5; D possibly matches TRBD1 or TRBD2 (6 bases each). Germline CDR1 and CDR2: SNHLY and FYNNEI. V lost 7 bases, J lost 5 bases, and 17 bases lay in between. The length of the CDR3 is 14 residues.

This clonotype came up a few times. The J gene is TRBJ2-7, the V gene TRBV7-8; TRBD2 aligns across 9 bases. V was clipped by 5 bases and J by 4 bases; unmatched bases: 6. Germline CDR1 is SGHVS and CDR2 is FQNEAQ. The CDR3 runs 14 residues. This CDR3 is CASSGGLANYEQYF. The DNA for the CDR3 is TGTGCCAGCAGCGGGGGACTAGCAAATTACGAGCAGTACTTC.

V usage is TRBV14 and J usage is TRBJ1-6; the D gene is possibly TRBD1 (5 bases). V was pared by 3 bases and J by 10 bases, with 13 bases between. Germline values: CDR1 SGHDN, CDR2 FVKESK. The CDR3 loop spans 14 amino acids. This chain's CDR3 is CASSQLTAGSPLHF. CDR3 DNA: TGTGCCAGCAGCCAGCTGACAGCCGGGTCACCCCTCCACTTT. The variable domain in full, with the rest retrieved from reference TRBV14 and TRBJ1-6, is EAGVTQFPSHSVIEKGQTVTLRCDPISGHDNLYWYRRVMGKEIKFLLHFVKESKQDESGMPNNRFLAERTGGTYSTLKVQPAELEDSGVYFCASSQLTAGSPLHFGNGTRLTVT.

The chain joins TRBV9 to TRBJ1-1; D is possibly TRBD1 (6 bases). The CDR3 covers 14 residues. Trimming removed 0 bases at V and 4 bases at J, with 10 bases between. The germline V gene encodes CDR1 SGDLS and CDR2 YYNGEE. The CDR3: CASSVAGTSTEAFF. Here the CDR3 DNA reads TGTGCCAGCAGCGTAGCGGGGACAAGCACTGAAGCTTTCTTT.

The genes are TRBV25-1 and TRBJ1-2; D is uncertain. The CDR3 is 13 residues long. From germline, CDR1 is MGHDK and CDR2 SYGVNS. Trimming took 3 bases from V and 4 from J, leaving 9 bases between them. The CDR3 DNA reads TGTGCCAGCAGTGACAGCCGGATCTATGGCTACACCTTC. Residues: CASSDSRIYGYTF.

J is TRBJ2-5 and V is TRBV19; D uncertain. The CDR3 covers 13 residues. V was cut by 7 bases and J by 7 bases, with 16 bases left in between. Germline CDR1 LNHDA, CDR2 SQIVND (reference sequence). The CDR3 reads CASTGQFKGTQYF. DNA of the CDR3: TGTGCCAGTACGGGCCAATTTAAGGGGACCCAGTACTTC.

The chain couples TRBV10-3 to TRBJ2-1; D uncertain. Germline V gene data show CDR1 as ENHRY and CDR2 as SYGVKD. The CDR3 spans 17 residues. V was clipped by 2 bases and J by 2 bases, with 16 bases between them. The CDR3 bases are TGTGCCATCAGTGAGGGTGGCCCCGGCCAGCCCTACAATGAGCAGTTCTTC. Protein sequence: CAISEGGPGQPYNEQFF.

This chain joins TRBV29-1 and TRBJ1-2; D is ambiguous. CDR1 is SQVTM, CDR2 ANQGSEA, per germline. The CDR3 loop spans 13 amino acids. The ends were cut back, 4 bases at V and 0 bases at J, with 9 bases in the middle. The CDR3 spells CSVGKGANYGYTF. The CDR3, as DNA: TGCAGCGTTGGAAAAGGAGCTAACTATGGCTACACCTTC.

This chain links TRBV7-2 with TRBJ2-2; 7 bases agree with TRBD1. This CDR3 contains 15 residues. With V trimmed by 4 bases and J by 10 bases, 12 bases remained unmatched. CDR1 is SGHTA and CDR2 is FQGNSA in the germline V gene. In nucleotides, the CDR3 is TGTGCCAGCAGCTCGCTAGACAGGGATTGGTTGGAGCTGTTTTTT. It yields the protein CASSSLDRDWLELFF. The whole variable domain, filled in from reference TRBV7-2 and TRBJ2-2, reads GAGVSQSPSNKVTEKGKDVELRCDPISGHTALYWYRQSLGQGLEFLIYFQGNSAPDKSGLPSDRFSAERTGGSVSTLTIQRTQQEDSAVYLCASSSLDRDWLELFFGEGSRLTVL.

This chain connects TRBV7-8 to TRBJ2-1; D unresolved. V was cut by 5 bases and J by 0 bases, with 14 bases left in between. There are 16 residues in the CDR3. Germline V gives CDR1 SGHVS, CDR2 FQNEAQ. The CDR3 here is CASSQKDHSSYNEQFF. The CDR3, as DNA: TGTGCCAGCAGCCAAAAGGACCATAGCTCCTACAATGAGCAGTTCTTC.

This rearrangement joins TRBV6-6 to TRBJ1-1, with TRBD1 matching over 7 bases. The CDR3 contains 13 residues. In germline, CDR1 is MNHNY, CDR2 SVGAGI (reference sequence). V lost 8 bases, J lost 1 base, and 4 bases stayed unmatched. The CDR3: CASGRQGNTEAFF. The CDR3 DNA sequence: TGTGCCAGCGGTAGACAGGGGAACACTGAAGCTTTCTTT.

The J gene is TRBJ2-1, the V gene TRBV6-5; D unresolved. V gave up 3 bases and J gave up 6 bases, with 3 bases separating them. The CDR3 spans 11 residues. Germline V gives CDR1 MNHEY, CDR2 SVGAGI. The CDR3 nucleotides are TGTGCCAGCAGTTATCTCAATGAGCAGTTCTTC. It is translated as CASSYLNEQFF.

The CDR3 is CASSLVGYTEAFF. The DNA of the CDR3 is TGTGCCAGCAGCTTAGTAGGGTACACTGAAGCTTTCTTT. The V call is TRBV11-2, the J call TRBJ1-1, with unresolved D. The V and J ends lost 1 base and 3 bases respectively, with 6 bases between them. CDR1 is SGHAT, CDR2 FQNNGV, per germline. The CDR3 extends over 13 amino acids.

This chain links TRBV7-2 with TRBJ1-5; D gene ambiguous. Trimming removed 1 base at V and 5 bases at J, with 6 bases between. The V gene's germline CDR1 is SGHTA and CDR2 FQGNSA. The CDR3 spans 13 residues. CDR3 nucleotides: TGTGCCAGCAGCTTAGTTTTCTATCAGCCCCAGCATTTT. As protein: CASSLVFYQPQHF. Variable domain in full (rest from reference TRBV7-2 and TRBJ1-5): GAGVSQSPSNKVTEKGKDVELRCDPISGHTALYWYRQSLGQGLEFLIYFQGNSAPDKSGLPSDRFSAERTGGSVSTLTIQRTQQEDSAVYLCASSLVFYQPQHFGDGTRLSIL.

CDR3 amino acids: CSARTLAGGTEAFF. The CDR3 region has the DNA TGCAGTGCTAGAACCTTGGCGGGGGGCACTGAAGCTTTCTTT. The J gene is TRBJ1-1, the V gene TRBV20-1, with a tentative D call TRBD1 (5 bases). V gave up 2 bases and J gave up 4 bases, with 14 bases separating them. The CDR3 length is 14 residues. CDR1 is DFQATT and CDR2 is SNEGSKA in the germline V gene (reference sequence).

The chain couples TRBV20-1 to TRBJ2-7; 8 bases map to TRBD2. The CDR3 covers 13 residues. Germline V gene lookup returns CDR1 DFQATT and CDR2 SNEGSKA (reference sequence). V shed 6 bases, J shed 0 bases, and the junction held 4 bases outside the gene matches. The CDR3 sequence: CSALAGPSYEQYF. The CDR3 region has the DNA TGCAGTGCCTTAGCGGGACCCTCCTACGAGCAGTACTTC.

The chain couples TRBV24-1 to TRBJ1-1; D perhaps matches TRBD1 (5 bases). Germline CDR1 reads KGHDR; CDR2 reads SFDVKD. Trimming cost V 4 bases and J 9 bases, with 11 bases left between them. This CDR3 contains 12 residues. The CDR3 nucleotides are TGTGCCACCAGTGAGCCGGGACGGAAAGCTTTCTTT. This codes for CATSEPGRKAFF.

The chain has TRBV10-3 and TRBJ2-7; D possibly matches TRBD1 or TRBD2 (5 bases each). Germline CDR1 ENHRY, CDR2 SYGVKD. The V end was cut by 2 bases, the J end by 6 bases, with 17 bases between. The CDR3 runs 15 residues. The CDR3 DNA reads TGTGCCATCAGTGAGGGGACGAGATCGGCGATCGAGCAGTACTTC. Its protein product is CAISEGTRSAIEQYF.

CDR3 protein: CASSSGGQGRRSPLHF. The CDR3 DNA reads as TGTGCCAGCAGCTCTGGGGGTCAGGGACGCCGATCACCCCTCCACTTT. This chain connects TRBV7-2 to TRBJ1-6; tentative D call: TRBD1 (5 bases). Germline V lookup: CDR1 SGHTA, CDR2 FQGNSA. The length of the CDR3 is 16 residues. The germline V and J ends were trimmed by 4 bases and 10 bases, with 20 bases remaining between them.

This clonotype has only one observation. V gene TRBV19 combines with J gene TRBJ1-1, with D tentatively TRBD1 (5 bases). From germline, CDR1 is LNHDA and CDR2 SQIVND (reference sequence). Trimming pared 3 bases from V and 1 base from J, leaving 9 bases between. The CDR3 is 14 amino acids. The CDR3 region is CASSIRGRNTEAFF. The CDR3 coding sequence is TGTGCCAGTAGTATTCGGGGGAGGAACACTGAAGCTTTCTTT. Full variable domain (missing parts from reference TRBV19 and TRBJ1-1): DGGITQSPKYLFRKEGQNVTLSCEQNLNHDAMYWYRQDPGQGLRLIYYSQIVNDFQKGDIAEGYSVSREKKESFPLTVTSAQKNPTAFYLCASSIRGRNTEAFFGQGTRLTVV.

This clonotype was seen ten or more times. This chain connects TRBV7-6 to TRBJ2-7; D gene unclear. The CDR3 has 14 amino acids. Germline-derived CDR1 and CDR2 are SGHVS and FNYEAQ. V gave up 1 base and J gave up 2 bases, with 9 bases separating them. CDR3 sequence reads: CASSLGAATYEQYF. CDR3 nucleotide sequence: TGTGCCAGCAGCTTAGGGGCAGCGACCTACGAGCAGTACTTC.